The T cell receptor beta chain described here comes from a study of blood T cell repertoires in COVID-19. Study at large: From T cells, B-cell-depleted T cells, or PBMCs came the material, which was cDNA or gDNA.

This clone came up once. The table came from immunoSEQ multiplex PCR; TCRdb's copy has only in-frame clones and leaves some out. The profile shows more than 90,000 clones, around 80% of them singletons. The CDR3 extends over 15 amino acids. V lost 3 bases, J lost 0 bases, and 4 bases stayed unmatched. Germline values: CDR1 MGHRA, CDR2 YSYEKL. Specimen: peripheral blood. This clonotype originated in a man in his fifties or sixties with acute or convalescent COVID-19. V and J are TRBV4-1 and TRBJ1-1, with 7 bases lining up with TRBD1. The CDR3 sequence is CASSQGQFMNTEAFF. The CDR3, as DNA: TGCGCCAGCAGCCAGGGACAGTTTATGAACACTGAAGCTTTCTTT.